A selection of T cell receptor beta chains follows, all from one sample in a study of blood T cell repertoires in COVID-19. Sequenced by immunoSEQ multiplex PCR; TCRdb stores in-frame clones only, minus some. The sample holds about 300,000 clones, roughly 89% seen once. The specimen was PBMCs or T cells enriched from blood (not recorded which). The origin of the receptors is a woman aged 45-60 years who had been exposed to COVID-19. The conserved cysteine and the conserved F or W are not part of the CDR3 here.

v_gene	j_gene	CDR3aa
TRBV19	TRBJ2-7	ASSIGQPYEQY
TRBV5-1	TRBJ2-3	ASSLEGVAADTQY
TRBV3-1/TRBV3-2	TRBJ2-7	ASSQEAGGAFYEQY
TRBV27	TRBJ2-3	ASSLGVGDTQY
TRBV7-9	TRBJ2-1	ASSLAEGAPYNEQF
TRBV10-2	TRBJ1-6	ASSHGPGLDNSPLH
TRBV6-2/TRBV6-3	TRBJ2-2	ASSLSPVASGGKLF
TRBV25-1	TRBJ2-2	ASSRLAGGTGELF
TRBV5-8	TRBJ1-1	ASNLGLGTKNTEAF
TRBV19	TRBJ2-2	ASSPFQGNTGELF
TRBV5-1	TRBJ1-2	ASSEGFYGYT